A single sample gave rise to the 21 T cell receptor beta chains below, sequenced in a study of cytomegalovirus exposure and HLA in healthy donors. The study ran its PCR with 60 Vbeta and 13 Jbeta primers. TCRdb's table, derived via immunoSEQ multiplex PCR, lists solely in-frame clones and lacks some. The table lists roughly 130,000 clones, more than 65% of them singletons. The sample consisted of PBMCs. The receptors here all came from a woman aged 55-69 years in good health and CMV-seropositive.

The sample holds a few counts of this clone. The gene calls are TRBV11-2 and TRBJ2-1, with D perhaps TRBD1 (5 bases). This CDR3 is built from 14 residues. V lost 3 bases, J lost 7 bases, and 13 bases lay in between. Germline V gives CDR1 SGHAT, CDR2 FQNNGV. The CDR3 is CASSFVPGSNEQFF. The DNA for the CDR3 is TGTGCCAGCAGCTTTGTTCCAGGGTCGAATGAGCAGTTCTTC. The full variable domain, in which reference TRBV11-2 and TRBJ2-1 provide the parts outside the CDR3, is EAGVAQSPRYKIIEKRQSVAFWCNPISGHATLYWYQQILGQGPKLLIQFQNNGVVDDSQLPKDRFSAERLKGVDSTLKIQPAKLEDSAVYLCASSFVPGSNEQFFGPGTRLTVL.

CDR3 nucleotide sequence: TGTGCCAGCAGCTCCGGGGGGTCTGGAAACACCATATATTTT. Protein: CASSSGGSGNTIYF. This chain uses TRBV11-2 with TRBJ1-3, with D possibly TRBD1 on 5 matching bases. Trimming stripped 4 bases from V and 1 base from J, with 8 bases between. The V gene's germline CDR1 is SGHAT and CDR2 FQNNGV. This CDR3 is 14 amino acids long.

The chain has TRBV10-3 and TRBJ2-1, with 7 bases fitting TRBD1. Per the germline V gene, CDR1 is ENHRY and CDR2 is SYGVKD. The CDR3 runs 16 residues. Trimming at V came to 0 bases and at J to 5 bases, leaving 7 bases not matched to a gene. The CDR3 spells CAISESIRGQNNEQFF. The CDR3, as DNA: TGTGCCATCAGTGAGTCGATAAGGGGGCAAAACAATGAGCAGTTCTTC.

This CDR3 reads CASSLVPLSNQPQHF. The CDR3 DNA sequence: TGTGCCAGCAGCTTGGTCCCTCTTAGCAATCAGCCCCAGCATTTT. This chain uses TRBV5-5 with TRBJ1-5; no clear D. Germline CDR1 reads SGHKS; CDR2 reads YYEKEE (reference sequence). Trimming pared 0 bases from V and 0 bases from J, leaving 7 bases between. The CDR3 runs 15 residues.

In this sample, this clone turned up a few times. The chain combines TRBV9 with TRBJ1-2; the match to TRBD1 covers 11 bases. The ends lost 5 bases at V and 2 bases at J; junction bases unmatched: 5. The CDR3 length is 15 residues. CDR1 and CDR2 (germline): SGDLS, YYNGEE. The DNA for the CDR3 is TGTGCCAGCAGGGGGACAGGGGGGCGAAACTATGGCTACACCTTC. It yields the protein CASRGTGGRNYGYTF.

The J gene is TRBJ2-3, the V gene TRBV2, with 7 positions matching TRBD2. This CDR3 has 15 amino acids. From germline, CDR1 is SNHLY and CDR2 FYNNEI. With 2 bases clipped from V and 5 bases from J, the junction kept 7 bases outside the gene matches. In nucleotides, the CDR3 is TGTGCCAGCAGTGAATTAGCGGGTTCCATAGATACGCAGTATTTT. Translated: CASSELAGSIDTQYF.

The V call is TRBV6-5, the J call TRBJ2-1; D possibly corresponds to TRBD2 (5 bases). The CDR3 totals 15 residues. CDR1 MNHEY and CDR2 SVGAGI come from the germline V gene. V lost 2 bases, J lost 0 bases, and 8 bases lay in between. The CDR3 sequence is CASSYSGASYNEQFF. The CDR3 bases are TGTGCCAGCAGTTACAGCGGCGCCTCCTACAATGAGCAGTTCTTC.

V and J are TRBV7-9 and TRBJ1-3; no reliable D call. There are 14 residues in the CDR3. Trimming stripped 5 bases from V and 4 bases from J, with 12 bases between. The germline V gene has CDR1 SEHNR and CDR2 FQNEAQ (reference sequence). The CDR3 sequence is CASSPTGGGNTIYF. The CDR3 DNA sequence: TGTGCCAGCAGCCCCACGGGAGGCGGAAACACCATATATTTT.

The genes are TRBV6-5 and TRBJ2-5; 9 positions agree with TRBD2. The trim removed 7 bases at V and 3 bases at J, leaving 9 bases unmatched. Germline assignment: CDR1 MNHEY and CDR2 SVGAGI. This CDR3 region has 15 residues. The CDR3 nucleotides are TGTGCCAGCAACGGCGGGGGGGCGGCGGAAGAGACCCAGTACTTC. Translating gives CASNGGGAAEETQYF.

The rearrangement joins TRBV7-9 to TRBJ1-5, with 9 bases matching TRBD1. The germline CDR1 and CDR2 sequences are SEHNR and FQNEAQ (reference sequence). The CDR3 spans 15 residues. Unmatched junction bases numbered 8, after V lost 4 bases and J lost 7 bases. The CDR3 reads CASSSGTGPEQPQHF. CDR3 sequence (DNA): TGTGCCAGCAGCTCCGGGACAGGGCCTGAGCAGCCCCAGCATTTT.

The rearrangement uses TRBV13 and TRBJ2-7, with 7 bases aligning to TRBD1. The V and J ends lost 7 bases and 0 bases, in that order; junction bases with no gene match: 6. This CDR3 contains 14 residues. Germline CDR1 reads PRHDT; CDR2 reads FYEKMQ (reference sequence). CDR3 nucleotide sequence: TGTGCCAGCACCCTAGGGGACAGCTCCTACGAGCAGTACTTC. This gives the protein CASTLGDSSYEQYF.

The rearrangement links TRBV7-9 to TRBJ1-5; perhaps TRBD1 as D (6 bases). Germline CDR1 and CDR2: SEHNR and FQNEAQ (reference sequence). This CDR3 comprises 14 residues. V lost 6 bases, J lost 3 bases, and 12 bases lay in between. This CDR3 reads CASRETGNNQPQHF. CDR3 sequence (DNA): TGTGCCAGCAGAGAAACAGGGAACAATCAGCCCCAGCATTTT.

CDR3 loop: CASSSFGDNEQYF. CDR3 in DNA: TGTGCCAGCAGCTCCTTCGGGGATAACGAGCAGTACTTC. The chain carries TRBV7-9 and TRBJ2-7; possible D gene TRBD2, 5 bases. The germline V gene has CDR1 SEHNR and CDR2 FQNEAQ (reference sequence). Between the trimmed V and J ends, which lost 4 bases and 5 bases, there was a span of 12 bases. This CDR3 spans 13 amino acids.

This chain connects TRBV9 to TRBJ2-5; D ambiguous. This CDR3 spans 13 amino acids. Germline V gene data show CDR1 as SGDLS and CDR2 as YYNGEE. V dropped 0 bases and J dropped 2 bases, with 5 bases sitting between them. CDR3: CASSVEQQETQYF. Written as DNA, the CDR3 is TGTGCCAGCAGCGTAGAACAGCAAGAGACCCAGTACTTC.

CDR3 DNA: TGCGCCAGCAGAAGGGGTAGCAATCAGCCCCAGCATTTT. Translating it yields CASRRGSNQPQHF. The chain combines TRBV5-1 with TRBJ1-5, with D possibly being TRBD1 (5 bases). In germline, CDR1 is SGHRS, CDR2 YFSETQ. This CDR3 is 13 amino acids long. V was trimmed by 5 bases and J by 0 bases, leaving 6 bases between them. Based on the CDR3 plus reference TRBV5-1 and TRBJ1-5, the full variable domain is KAGVTQTPRYLIKTRGQQVTLSCSPISGHRSVSWYQQTPGQGLQFLFEYFSETQRNKGNFPGRFSGRQFSNSRSEMNVSTLELGDSALYLCASRRGSNQPQHFGDGTRLSIL.

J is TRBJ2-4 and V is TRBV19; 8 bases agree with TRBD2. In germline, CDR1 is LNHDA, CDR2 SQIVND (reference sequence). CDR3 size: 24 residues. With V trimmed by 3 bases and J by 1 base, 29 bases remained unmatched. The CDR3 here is CASSIATDLNSEAGVAWAKNIQYF. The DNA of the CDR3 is TGTGCCAGTAGTATTGCAACGGACCTGAACAGCGAAGCGGGGGTGGCGTGGGCCAAAAACATTCAGTACTTC.

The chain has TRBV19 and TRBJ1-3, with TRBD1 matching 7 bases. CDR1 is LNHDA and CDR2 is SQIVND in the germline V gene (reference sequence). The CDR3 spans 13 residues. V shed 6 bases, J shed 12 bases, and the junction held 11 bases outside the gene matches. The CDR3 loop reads CASSESTGRNIYF. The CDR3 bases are TGTGCCAGTAGCGAATCGACAGGGCGTAACATATATTTT.

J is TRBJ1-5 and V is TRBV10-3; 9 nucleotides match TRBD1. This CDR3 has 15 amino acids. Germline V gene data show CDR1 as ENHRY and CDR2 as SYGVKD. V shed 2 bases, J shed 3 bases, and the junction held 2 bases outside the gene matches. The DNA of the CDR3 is TGTGCCATCAGTGAGGGGGACAGGGTCAATCAGCCCCAGCATTTT. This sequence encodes CAISEGDRVNQPQHF.

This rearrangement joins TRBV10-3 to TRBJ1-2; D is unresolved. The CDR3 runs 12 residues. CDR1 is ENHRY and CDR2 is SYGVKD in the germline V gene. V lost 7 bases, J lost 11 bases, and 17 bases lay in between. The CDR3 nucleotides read TGTGCCATCACTAATGGTCGGGTCGGATACACCTTC. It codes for CAITNGRVGYTF.

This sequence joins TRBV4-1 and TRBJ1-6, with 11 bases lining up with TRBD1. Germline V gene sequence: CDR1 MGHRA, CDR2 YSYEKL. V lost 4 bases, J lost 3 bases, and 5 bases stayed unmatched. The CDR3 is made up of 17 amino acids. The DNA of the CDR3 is TGCGCCAGCAGCCCGACCGGGACAGGGGGCTATAATTCACCCCTCCACTTT. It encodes CASSPTGTGGYNSPLHF.

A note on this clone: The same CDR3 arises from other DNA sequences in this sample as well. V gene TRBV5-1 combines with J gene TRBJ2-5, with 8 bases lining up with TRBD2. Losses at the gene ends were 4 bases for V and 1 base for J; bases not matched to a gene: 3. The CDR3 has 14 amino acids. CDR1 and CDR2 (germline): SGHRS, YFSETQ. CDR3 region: CASSQSGGQETQYF. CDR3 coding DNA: TGCGCCAGCAGCCAGAGCGGGGGCCAAGAGACCCAGTACTTC.